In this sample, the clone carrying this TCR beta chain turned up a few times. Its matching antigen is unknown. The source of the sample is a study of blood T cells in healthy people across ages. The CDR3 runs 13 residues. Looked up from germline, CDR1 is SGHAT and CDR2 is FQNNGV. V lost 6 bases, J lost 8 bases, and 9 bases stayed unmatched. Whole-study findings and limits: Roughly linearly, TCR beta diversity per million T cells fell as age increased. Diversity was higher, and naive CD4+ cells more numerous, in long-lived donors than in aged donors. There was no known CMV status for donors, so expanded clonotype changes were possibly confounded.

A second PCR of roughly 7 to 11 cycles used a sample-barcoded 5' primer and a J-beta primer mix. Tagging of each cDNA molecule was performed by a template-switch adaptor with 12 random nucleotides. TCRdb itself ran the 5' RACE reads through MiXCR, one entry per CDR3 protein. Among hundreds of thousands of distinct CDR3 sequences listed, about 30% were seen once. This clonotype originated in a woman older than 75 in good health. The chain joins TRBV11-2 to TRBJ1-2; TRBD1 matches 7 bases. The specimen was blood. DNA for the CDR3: TGTGCCAGCAGTAAAACAGGGGTAGAAGGCTACACCTTC. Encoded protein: CASSKTGVEGYTF.